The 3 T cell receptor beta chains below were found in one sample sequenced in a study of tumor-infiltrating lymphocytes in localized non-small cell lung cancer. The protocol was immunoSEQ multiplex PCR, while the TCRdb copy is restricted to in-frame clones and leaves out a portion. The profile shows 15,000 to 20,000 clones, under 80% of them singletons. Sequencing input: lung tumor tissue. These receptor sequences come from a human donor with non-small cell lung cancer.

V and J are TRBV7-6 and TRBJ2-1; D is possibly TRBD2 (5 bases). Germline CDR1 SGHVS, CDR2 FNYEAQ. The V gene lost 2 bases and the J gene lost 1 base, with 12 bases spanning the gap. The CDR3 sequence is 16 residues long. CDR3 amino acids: CASSLQAGRSYNEQFF. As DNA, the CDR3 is TGTGCCAGCAGCTTACAGGCGGGCCGATCCTACAATGAGCAGTTCTTC.

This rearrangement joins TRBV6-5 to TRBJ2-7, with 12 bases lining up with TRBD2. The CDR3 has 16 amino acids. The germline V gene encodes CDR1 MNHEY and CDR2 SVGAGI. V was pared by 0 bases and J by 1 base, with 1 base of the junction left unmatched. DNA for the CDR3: TGTGCCAGCAGTTACTCGACTAGCGGGAGATCCTACGAGCAGTACTTC. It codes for CASSYSTSGRSYEQYF.

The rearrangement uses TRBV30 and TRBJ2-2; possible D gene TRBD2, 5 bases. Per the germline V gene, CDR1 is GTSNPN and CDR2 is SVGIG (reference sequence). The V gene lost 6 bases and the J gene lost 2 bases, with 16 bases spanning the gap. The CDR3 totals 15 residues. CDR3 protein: CACPARGVNTGELFF. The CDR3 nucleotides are TGTGCCTGCCCGGCCCGGGGAGTTAACACCGGGGAGCTGTTTTTT.